The clone carrying this TCR beta chain was recorded many times. Its antigen is unidentified. This specimen comes from a study of regulatory T cells in long-lasting Graves disease. Study-level findings and limits: Gene preferences differed: TRBV28, TRBJ1-2, TRBJ2-5 in persistent cases.

In building TCR beta libraries, iRepertoire HTBI primers were used together with Arm-PCR of CDR3 regions. In the original workflow: Looking across samples, the authors found 62 TRBV and 15 or so TRBJ segments. TCRdb independently ran MiXCR on the multiplex PCR reads; one entry per CDR3 protein. TCRdb assigned the V and J calls; the authors' analysis was not used. The table includes roughly 430,000 distinct CDR3 sequences, roughly 17% detected once. Time point given: newly diagnosed GD, antithyroid drugs for less than 3 months. The TCR library was made from RNA extracted from PBMCs. The V gene's germline CDR1 is DFQATT and CDR2 SNEGSKA (reference sequence). The V end lost 5 bases, the J end lost 2 bases, and 9 bases lay between the germline ends. This CDR3 contains 12 residues. These data were likewise used in another study, on T cells in Graves' hyperthyroidism and ophthalmopathy. That paper states: Most expanded thyroid clonotypes above 0.001 recurred in blood.

V is TRBV20-1 and J is TRBJ1-1; D is uncertain. The receptor comes from a woman in her twenties or thirties with Graves disease. The material was peripheral blood mononuclear cells (PBMCs), obtained at new diagnosis, from a patient treated with antithyroid drugs. Written as DNA, the CDR3 is TGCAGTGCTCTGTGGGTCAACACTGAAGCTTTCTTT. It specifies CSALWVNTEAFF.